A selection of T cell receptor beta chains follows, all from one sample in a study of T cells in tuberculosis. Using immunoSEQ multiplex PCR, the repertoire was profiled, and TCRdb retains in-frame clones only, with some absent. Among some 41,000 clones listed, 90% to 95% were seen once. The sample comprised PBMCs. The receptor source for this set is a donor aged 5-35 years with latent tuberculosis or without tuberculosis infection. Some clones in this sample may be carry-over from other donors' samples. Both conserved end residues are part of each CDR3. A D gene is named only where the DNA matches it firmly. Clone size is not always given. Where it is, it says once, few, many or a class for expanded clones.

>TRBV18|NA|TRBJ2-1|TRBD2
CASSPGLAASYNEQFF
TGTGCCAGCTCCCCGGGACTAGCGGCCTCCTACAATGAGCAGTTCTTC
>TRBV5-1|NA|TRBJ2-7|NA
CASSFDRSYEQYF
TGCGCCAGCAGCTTTGACAGATCCTACGAGCAGTACTTC
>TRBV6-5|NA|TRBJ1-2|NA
CASSYYSGAYGYTF
TGTGCCAGCAGTTACTATTCGGGAGCCTATGGCTACACCTTC
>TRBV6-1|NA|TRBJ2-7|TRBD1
CASSDPGQGRYEQYF
TGTGCCAGCAGTGATCCGGGACAGGGTAGGTACGAGCAGTACTTC
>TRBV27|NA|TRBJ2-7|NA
CASSLSERTYEQYF
TGTGCCAGCAGTTTATCGGAGCGGACCTACGAGCAGTACTTC
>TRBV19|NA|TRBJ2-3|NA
CASGFTGLSATDTQYF
TGTGCCAGTGGCTTCACGGGACTTTCGGCCACAGATACGCAGTATTTT
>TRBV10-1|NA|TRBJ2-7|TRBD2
CASRAGLVGEQYF
TGCGCCAGCAGGGCCGGACTAGTTGGCGAGCAGTACTTC
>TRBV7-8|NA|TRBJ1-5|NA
CASSPDSLSQPQHF
TGTGCCAGCAGCCCCGACAGTTTAAGTCAGCCCCAGCATTTT
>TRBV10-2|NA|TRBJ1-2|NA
CASSDPDSYGYTF
TGCGCCAGCAGTGACCCGGACAGTTATGGCTACACCTTC
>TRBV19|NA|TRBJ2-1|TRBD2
CASTIGLAPSYNEQFF
TGTGCCAGTACCATCGGACTAGCGCCCTCCTACAATGAGCAGTTCTTC
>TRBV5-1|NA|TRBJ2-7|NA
CASSLETHSYEQYF
TGCGCCAGCAGCTTGGAGACTCATTCCTACGAGCAGTACTTC
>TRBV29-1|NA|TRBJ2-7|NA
CSVVSAGLYEQYF
TGCAGCGTTGTGTCGGCAGGGCTGTACGAGCAGTACTTC
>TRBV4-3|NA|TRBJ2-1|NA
CASSQKGQGSPSYNEQFF
TGCGCCAGCAGCCAAAAGGGCCAGGGGTCCCCCTCCTACAATGAGCAGTTCTTC
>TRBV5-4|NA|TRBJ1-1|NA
CASGIQGNTEAFF
TGTGCCAGCGGAATACAGGGTAACACTGAAGCTTTCTTT
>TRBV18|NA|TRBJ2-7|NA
CASSLGQYNYEQYF
TGTGCCAGCTCACTCGGACAATATAACTACGAGCAGTACTTC
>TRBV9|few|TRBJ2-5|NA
CASSPQGQGGQETQYF
TGTGCCAGCAGCCCCCAAGGGCAGGGAGGTCAAGAGACCCAGTACTTC
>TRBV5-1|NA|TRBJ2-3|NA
CASKRGGTDTQYF
TGCGCCAGCAAGAGGGGGGGGACAGATACGCAGTATTTT
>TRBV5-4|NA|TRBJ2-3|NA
CASSSPGTDTQYF
TGTGCCAGCAGCTCCCCGGGCACAGATACGCAGTATTTT
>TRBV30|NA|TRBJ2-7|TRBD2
CAWSEGSSGRLLIYEQYF
TGTGCCTGGAGTGAGGGTAGTAGCGGGAGATTATTAATATACGAGCAGTACTTC
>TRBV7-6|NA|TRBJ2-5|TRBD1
CASSLERAPHRGETQYF
TGTGCCAGCAGCTTAGAGAGGGCCCCGCACAGGGGGGAGACCCAGTACTTC
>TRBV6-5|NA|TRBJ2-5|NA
CASSMRLSQETQYF
TGTGCCAGCAGCATGCGGCTAAGCCAAGAGACCCAGTACTTC
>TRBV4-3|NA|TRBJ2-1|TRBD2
CASSQDGGRSSYNEQFF
TGCGCCAGCAGCCAAGATGGCGGGAGGAGCTCCTACAATGAGCAGTTCTTC
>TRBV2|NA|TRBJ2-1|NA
CAITLWTASYNEQFF
TGTGCCATAACCCTGTGGACTGCCTCCTACAATGAGCAGTTCTTC
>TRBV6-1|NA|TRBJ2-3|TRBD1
CASSGGTGTDTQYF
TGTGCCAGCAGTGGGGGGACAGGCACAGATACGCAGTATTTT
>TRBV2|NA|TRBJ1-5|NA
CASSGANQPQHF
TGTGCCAGCAGTGGCGCGAATCAGCCCCAGCATTTT
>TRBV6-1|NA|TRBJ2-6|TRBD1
CASSEGTGKFSGANVLTF
TGTGCCAGCAGTGAGGGGACAGGCAAATTTTCTGGGGCCAACGTCCTGACTTTC
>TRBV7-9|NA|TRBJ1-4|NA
CASSSRLGQPNEKLFF
TGTGCCAGCAGCTCTCGCCTAGGACAGCCTAATGAAAAACTGTTTTTT
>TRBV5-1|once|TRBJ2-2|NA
CASSLAPGAGELFF
TGCGCCAGCAGCTTGGCCCCAGGGGCCGGGGAGCTGTTTTTT
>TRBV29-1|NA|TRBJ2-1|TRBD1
CSVDGQGKGLEYNEQFF
TGCAGCGTTGATGGACAGGGGAAGGGCCTAGAGTACAATGAGCAGTTCTTC
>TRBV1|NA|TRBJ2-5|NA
CTSSQVRHNQETQYF
TGCACCAGCAGCCAAGTGCGCCATAACCAAGAGACCCAGTACTTC
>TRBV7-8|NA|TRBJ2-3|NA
CASSPERAPFTDTQYF
TGTGCCAGCAGTCCTGAAAGAGCGCCATTCACAGATACGCAGTATTTT
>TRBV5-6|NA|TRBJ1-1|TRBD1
CASSRTGRDTEAFF
TGTGCCAGCAGCCGGACAGGGCGGGACACTGAAGCTTTCTTT
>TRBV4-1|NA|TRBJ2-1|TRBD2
CASSQDPAGASEQFF
TGCGCCAGCAGCCAAGATCCCGCGGGAGCCAGTGAGCAGTTCTTC
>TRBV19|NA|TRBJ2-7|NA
CASSISSLNEQYF
TGTGCCAGTAGTATATCTTCTCTAAACGAGCAGTACTTC
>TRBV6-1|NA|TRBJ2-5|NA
CASYYKETQYF
TGTGCCAGTTATTACAAAGAGACCCAGTACTTC
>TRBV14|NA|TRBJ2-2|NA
CASRWTANTGELFF
TGTGCCAGCAGGTGGACAGCGAACACCGGGGAGCTGTTTTTT
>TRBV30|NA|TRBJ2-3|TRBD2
CAWSWDTQPGLAHTDTQYF
TGTGCCTGGAGTTGGGACACTCAACCCGGACTAGCGCACACAGATACGCAGTATTTT
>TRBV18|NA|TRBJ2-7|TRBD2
CASSPASGRPYEQYF
TGTGCCAGCTCACCGGCTAGCGGGAGACCCTATGAGCAGTACTTC
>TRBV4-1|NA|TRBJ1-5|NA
CASSQDRGAGNQPQHF
TGCGCCAGCAGCCAAGATCGCGGGGCTGGCAATCAGCCCCAGCATTTT
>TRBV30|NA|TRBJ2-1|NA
CAWADRQEQFF
TGTGCCTGGGCTGACAGGCAAGAGCAGTTCTTC
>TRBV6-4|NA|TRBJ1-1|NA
CASSDSRVQNTEAFF
TGTGCCAGCAGTGACTCGAGGGTCCAAAACACTGAAGCTTTCTTT
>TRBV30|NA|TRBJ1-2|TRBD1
CAWSVRAGGWYGYTF
TGTGCCTGGAGTGTGCGGGCAGGGGGCTGGTATGGCTACACCTTC
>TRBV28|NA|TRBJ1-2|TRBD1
CASSFAPDRGYGYTF
TGTGCCAGCAGTTTTGCCCCGGACAGGGGGTATGGCTACACCTTC
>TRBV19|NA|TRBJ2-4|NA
CASRSEGNIQYF
TGTGCCAGTAGGTCGGAGGGAAACATTCAGTACTTC
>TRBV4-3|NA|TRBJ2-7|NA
CASSLRRVSSYEQYF
TGCGCCAGCAGCCTCCGCCGGGTGAGCTCCTACGAGCAGTACTTC
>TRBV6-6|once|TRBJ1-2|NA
CASSYAGGYYGYTF
TGTGCCAGCAGTTACGCCGGGGGTTACTATGGCTACACCTTC
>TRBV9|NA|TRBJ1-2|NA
CASSVAVAGAWGYTF
TGTGCCAGCAGCGTAGCGGTTGCGGGGGCGTGGGGCTACACCTTC
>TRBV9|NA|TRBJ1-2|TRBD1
CASSVDGDRRYGYTF
TGTGCCAGCAGCGTAGACGGGGACAGGAGGTATGGCTACACCTTC
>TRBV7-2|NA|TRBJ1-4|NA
CASSLYGAGEKLFF
TGTGCCAGCAGCTTATACGGCGCGGGAGAAAAACTGTTTTTT
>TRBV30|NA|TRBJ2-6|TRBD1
CAWSAYRQGASSGANVLTF
TGTGCCTGGAGTGCTTACCGGCAGGGGGCTAGCTCTGGGGCCAACGTCCTGACTTTC
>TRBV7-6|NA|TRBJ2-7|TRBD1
CASSLGQGVHEQYF
TGTGCCAGCAGCTTGGGACAGGGGGTCCACGAGCAGTACTTC
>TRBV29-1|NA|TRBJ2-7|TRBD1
CSARDSQFSEQYF
TGCAGCGCTCGGGACAGTCAATTTTCCGAGCAGTACTTC
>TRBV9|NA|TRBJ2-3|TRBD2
CASSAFSSGSPDTQYF
TGTGCCAGCAGCGCATTTTCTAGCGGGAGTCCAGATACGCAGTATTTT
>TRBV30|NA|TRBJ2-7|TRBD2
CAGRVAGFYEQYF
TGTGCCGGACGGGTAGCGGGGTTCTACGAGCAGTACTTC
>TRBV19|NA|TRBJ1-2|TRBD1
CASSIRRGQGSYGYTF
TGTGCCAGTAGTATCCGCCGGGGACAGGGGTCCTATGGCTACACCTTC
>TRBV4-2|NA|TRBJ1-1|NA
CASSQEGKATVGTEAFF
TGTGCCAGCAGCCAAGAGGGGAAGGCGACAGTTGGGACTGAAGCTTTCTTT
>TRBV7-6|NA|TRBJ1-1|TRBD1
CASSLATGGLNTEAFF
TGTGCCAGCAGCTTAGCGACAGGGGGTTTGAACACTGAAGCTTTCTTT
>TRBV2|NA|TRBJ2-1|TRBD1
CAWPGTGNEQFF
TGTGCCTGGCCGGGGACAGGCAATGAGCAGTTCTTC
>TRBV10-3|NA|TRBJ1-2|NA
CAISESTDYYGYTF
TGTGCCATCAGTGAGTCGACGGACTACTATGGCTACACCTTC